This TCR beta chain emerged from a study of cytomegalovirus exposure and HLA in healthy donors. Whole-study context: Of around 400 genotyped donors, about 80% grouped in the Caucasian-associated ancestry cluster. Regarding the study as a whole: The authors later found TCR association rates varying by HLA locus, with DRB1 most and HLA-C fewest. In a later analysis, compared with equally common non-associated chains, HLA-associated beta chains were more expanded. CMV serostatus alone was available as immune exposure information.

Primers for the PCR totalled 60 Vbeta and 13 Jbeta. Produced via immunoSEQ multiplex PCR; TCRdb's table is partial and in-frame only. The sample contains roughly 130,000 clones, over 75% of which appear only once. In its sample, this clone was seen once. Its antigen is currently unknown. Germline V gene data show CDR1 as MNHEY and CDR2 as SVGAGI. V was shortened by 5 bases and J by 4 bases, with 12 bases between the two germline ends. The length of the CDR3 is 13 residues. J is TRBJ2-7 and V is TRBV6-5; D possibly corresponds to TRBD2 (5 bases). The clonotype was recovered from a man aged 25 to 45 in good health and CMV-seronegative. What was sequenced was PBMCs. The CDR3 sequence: CASSRKGEYEQYF. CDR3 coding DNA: TGTGCCAGCAGTCGGAAGGGAGAATACGAGCAGTACTTC.